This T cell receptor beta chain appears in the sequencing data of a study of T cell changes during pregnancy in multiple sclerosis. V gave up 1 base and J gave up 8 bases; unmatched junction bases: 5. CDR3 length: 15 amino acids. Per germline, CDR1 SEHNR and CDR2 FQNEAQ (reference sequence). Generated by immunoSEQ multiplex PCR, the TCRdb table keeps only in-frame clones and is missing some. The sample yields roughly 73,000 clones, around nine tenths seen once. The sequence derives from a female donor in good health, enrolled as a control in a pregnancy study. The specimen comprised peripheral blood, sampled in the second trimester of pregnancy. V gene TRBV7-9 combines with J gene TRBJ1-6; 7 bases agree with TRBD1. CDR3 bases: TGTGCCAGCAGCTTAGGAGACAGGGATGATTCACCCCTCCACTTT. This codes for CASSLGDRDDSPLHF.